The 32 T cell receptor beta chains listed next were all sequenced from one sample in a study of T cell responses to AZD1222 COVID-19 vaccine. Assay used: immunoSEQ multiplex PCR; TCRdb lists only in-frame clones, some missing. The sample lists approximately 120,000 clones, 80% to 90% occurring once. The source material was peripheral blood, sampled on day 0 of AZD1222 vaccination. These receptors came from an adult in good health.

This clone has a handful of counts. The chain carries TRBV28 and TRBJ1-6; 7 nucleotides match TRBD1. V lost 6 bases, J lost 4 bases, and 6 bases stayed unmatched. In germline, CDR1 is MDHEN, CDR2 SYDVKM. This CDR3 contains 15 residues. The CDR3 DNA follows: TGTGCCAGCAGAAAATCGGGACAGTATAATTCACCCCTCCACTTT. Its protein product is CASRKSGQYNSPLHF.

The V gene is TRBV24-1, the J gene TRBJ2-3; D is possibly TRBD2 (6 bases). The CDR3 runs to 14 residues. With 6 bases removed from V and 3 bases from J, the gap between germline ends came to 12 bases. Germline V gene data show CDR1 as KGHDR and CDR2 as SFDVKD. The CDR3 protein is CATSWRGGTDTQYF. The CDR3 coding sequence is TGTGCCACCAGTTGGAGGGGTGGAACAGATACGCAGTATTTT.

The chain has TRBV7-2 and TRBJ1-3; no reliable D call. There are 15 residues in the CDR3. CDR1 and CDR2 from the germline V gene are SGHTA and FQGNSA. V gave up 7 bases and J gave up 0 bases, with 13 bases separating them. The CDR3 sequence is CASTPRTFSGNTIYF. CDR3 DNA sequence: TGTGCCAGCACCCCACGCACATTCTCTGGAAACACCATATATTTT.

The chain joins TRBV3-1 (or the pseudogene TRBV3-2) to TRBJ2-7, with 7 bases lining up with TRBD2. CDR3 size: 15 residues. Trimming took 3 bases from V and 4 from J; bases not matched to a gene: 9. The germline V gene has CDR1 LGHDT and CDR2 YNNKEL (reference sequence). In DNA, the CDR3 is TGTGCCAGCAGCCAGCCGGGACTATACGCATACGAGCAGTACTTC. Translated: CASSQPGLYAYEQYF.

This chain connects TRBV19 to TRBJ1-1; 7 nucleotides match TRBD1. Germline CDR1 reads LNHDA; CDR2 reads SQIVND (reference sequence). Trimming cost V 4 bases and J 4 bases; bases outside gene matches: 18. The CDR3 spans 18 residues. The chain's CDR3 is CASSTYPRQGGRGTEAFF. CDR3 nucleotides: TGTGCCAGTAGTACATACCCCCGGCAGGGGGGAAGGGGCACTGAAGCTTTCTTT.

This chain links TRBV27 with TRBJ2-5, with TRBD1 identical over 9 bases. Trimming at V came to 8 bases and at J to 4 bases, leaving 11 bases not matched to a gene. Germline V gene sequence: CDR1 MNHEY, CDR2 SMNVEV (reference sequence). There are 15 residues in the CDR3. CDR3 nucleotides: TGTGCCAGCGGCCACCGGGACAGGGTTAGAGAGACCCAGTACTTC. Its translation: CASGHRDRVRETQYF.

The chain has TRBV11-2 and TRBJ1-2, with 7 positions matching TRBD1. Germline V gene sequence: CDR1 SGHAT, CDR2 FQNNGV. The junction had 11 bases not matched to a gene; V was cut back by 0 bases and J by 4 bases. The CDR3 has 17 amino acids. Written as DNA, the CDR3 is TGTGCCAGCAGCTTAGATTCGGCGGGACAGCTAAGCTATGGCTACACCTTC. It yields the protein CASSLDSAGQLSYGYTF. Full variable domain (outside the CDR3, taken from reference TRBV11-2 and TRBJ1-2): EAGVAQSPRYKIIEKRQSVAFWCNPISGHATLYWYQQILGQGPKLLIQFQNNGVVDDSQLPKDRFSAERLKGVDSTLKIQPAKLEDSAVYLCASSLDSAGQLSYGYTFGSGTRLTVV.

The chain couples TRBV20-1 to TRBJ2-1; maybe TRBD1 (5 bases). CDR3 length: 14 amino acids. Germline CDR1 DFQATT, CDR2 SNEGSKA (reference sequence). V lost 3 bases to trimming and J lost 8 bases, with 17 bases between them. CDR3 bases: TGCAGTGCTAGTCTGGGTCAGGGTAGGGATGAGCAGTTCTTC. This sequence encodes CSASLGQGRDEQFF.

V usage is TRBV30 and J usage is TRBJ2-2; possibly TRBD1 for D (8 bases). Germline CDR1 and CDR2: GTSNPN and SVGIG (reference sequence). Deletions cut 2 bases from V and 3 bases from J, with 10 bases between. This CDR3 region has 14 residues. CDR3 residues: CAWSTGGDTGELFF. DNA of the CDR3: TGTGCCTGGAGTACAGGGGGGGACACCGGGGAGCTGTTTTTT.

V gene TRBV28 combines with J gene TRBJ1-2, with 7 bases matching TRBD1. J was trimmed by 7 bases and V by 6 bases; bases with no gene match: 8. The CDR3 extends over 13 amino acids. Germline-derived CDR1 and CDR2 are MDHEN and SYDVKM. CDR3 in amino acids: CASRLQGISGYTF. CDR3 DNA sequence: TGTGCCAGCAGGCTACAGGGGATATCTGGCTACACCTTC.

The chain is built from TRBV5-8 and TRBJ2-1; 11 nucleotides align to TRBD2. The CDR3 consists of 18 residues. Germline V CDR1 and CDR2: SGHTS, YDEGEE. V lost 2 bases and J lost 0; bases outside the gene matches: 7. The CDR3 DNA reads as TGTGCCAGCAGCTTACTAGCGGGAGCCCTCAGCTCCTACAATGAGCAGTTCTTC. Translation gives CASSLLAGALSSYNEQFF.

The chain is built from TRBV5-1 and TRBJ1-2, with D perhaps TRBD1 (6 bases). The CDR3 extends over 15 amino acids. Germline V gene lookup returns CDR1 SGHRS and CDR2 YFSETQ. Trimming removed 3 bases at V and 5 bases at J, with 17 bases between. CDR3 residues: CASSWTGTTVYGYTF. The CDR3 nucleotides read TGCGCCAGCAGCTGGACCGGGACAACGGTTTATGGCTACACCTTC.

The chain recombines TRBV3-1 (or the pseudogene TRBV3-2) with TRBJ1-5, with D hard to call. The V and J ends lost 0 bases and 3 bases respectively, with 9 bases between them. CDR3 length equals 15 residues. CDR1 LGHDT and CDR2 YNNKEL come from the germline V gene (reference sequence). CDR3 DNA sequence: TGTGCCAGCAGCCAAGATCTGACTTCCAATCAGCCCCAGCATTTT. It translates to CASSQDLTSNQPQHF.

The rearrangement joins TRBV9 to TRBJ1-5, with D tentatively TRBD1 (5 bases). Trimming stripped 5 bases from V and 6 bases from J, with 18 bases between. The germline CDR1 and CDR2 sequences are SGDLS and YYNGEE. This CDR3 has 15 amino acids. In DNA, the CDR3 is TGTGCCAGCAGTGTTACAGGTCAGGGAGGTCAGCCCCAGCATTTT. Translating gives CASSVTGQGGQPQHF.

The V and J genes are TRBV10-3 and TRBJ1-2, with 7 positions matching TRBD1. Germline CDR1 and CDR2: ENHRY and SYGVKD. The V gene end was trimmed by 10 bases and the J gene end by 4 bases; junction bases not matched to a gene: 9. This CDR3 has 13 residues. CDR3 sequence reads: CANGQDLRYGYTF. The CDR3 bases are TGTGCCAACGGACAGGACTTACGCTATGGCTACACCTTC.

The V gene is TRBV10-3, the J gene TRBJ2-2; the D gene is possibly TRBD1 (5 bases). CDR1 and CDR2 from the germline V gene are ENHRY and SYGVKD. The ends were cut back, 6 bases at V and 0 bases at J, with 8 bases in the middle. The CDR3 has 14 amino acids. The CDR3 is CAIRETANTGELFF. CDR3 DNA: TGTGCCATCAGGGAGACAGCGAACACCGGGGAGCTGTTTTTT.

The chain has TRBV21-1 and TRBJ1-2. TRBV21-1 is noted as a pseudogene. The CDR3 contains 14 residues. In DNA form, the CDR3 reads TGTGCCAGCAGCCGGTCCGGGAGTCAGTATGGCTACACCTTC. This codes for CASSRSGSQYGYTF.

The chain uses TRBV11-2 and TRBJ1-6, with 8 bases aligning to TRBD1. The CDR3 has 15 residues. CDR1 SGHAT and CDR2 FQNNGV come from the germline V gene. J was trimmed by 9 bases and V by 1 base; bases with no gene match: 5. CDR3 nucleotides: TGTGCCAGCAGCTTAGTTGGGCAGGGGGCTTCACCCCTCCACTTT. It encodes CASSLVGQGASPLHF.

This clone showed up just once. J is TRBJ1-4 and V is TRBV4-1; TRBD1 agrees at 10 bases. Germline V CDR1 and CDR2: MGHRA, YSYEKL. Germline trimming cut 4 bases from V and 3 bases from J; bases unmatched to any gene: 5. The CDR3 runs to 16 residues. CDR3 DNA: TGCGCCAGCAGCCCGACAGGGGGCAGGGCTAATGAAAAACTGTTTTTT. Translation gives CASSPTGGRANEKLFF.

The chain has TRBV9 and TRBJ2-3, with 7 positions matching TRBD2. Germline assignment: CDR1 SGDLS and CDR2 YYNGEE. The CDR3 loop spans 14 amino acids. Losses at the gene ends were 0 bases for V and 6 bases for J; bases not matched to a gene: 4. This CDR3 reads CASSVVGRGDTQYF. The CDR3 DNA sequence: TGTGCCAGCAGCGTAGTAGGGAGGGGTGATACGCAGTATTTT.

This clone rates as medium-sized (0.01 to 0.1%). The rearrangement joins TRBV9 to TRBJ1-5; the D is unclear. The CDR3 length is 14 residues. Germline V CDR1 and CDR2: SGDLS, YYNGEE. V was clipped by 0 bases and J by 1 base, with 5 bases between them. This CDR3 is CASSVDGSNQPQHF. CDR3 DNA sequence: TGTGCCAGCAGCGTAGACGGCAGCAATCAGCCCCAGCATTTT.

The chain couples TRBV7-9 to TRBJ2-7; D is unresolved. The CDR3 has 11 amino acids. In germline, CDR1 is SEHNR, CDR2 FQNEAQ (reference sequence). V shed 2 bases and J shed 4 bases, with 3 bases lying between them. The CDR3 region has the DNA TGTGCCAGCAGCTTATATTACGAGCAGTACTTC. It specifies CASSLYYEQYF.

The rearrangement joins TRBV5-8 to TRBJ2-1, with D possibly being TRBD2 (5 bases). Germline V gives CDR1 SGHTS, CDR2 YDEGEE. V was clipped by 4 bases and J by 5 bases, with 16 bases between them. This CDR3 contains 15 residues. CDR3 residues: CASSPLVGLHNEQFF. The CDR3 nucleotides read TGTGCCAGCAGCCCTCTCGTCGGACTGCACAATGAGCAGTTCTTC.

This clone was detected only once. The rearrangement joins TRBV11-1 to TRBJ1-4, with D unclear. The V end was cut by 5 bases, the J end by 0 bases, with 10 bases between. Germline CDR1 reads SGHAT; CDR2 reads FQDESV (reference sequence). The CDR3 totals 15 residues. This CDR3 is CASSRRLATNEKLFF. The CDR3 DNA follows: TGTGCCAGCAGCCGACGACTTGCAACTAATGAAAAACTGTTTTTT.

The gene calls are TRBV2 and TRBJ2-1; the match to TRBD2 covers 12 bases. This CDR3 is built from 15 residues. The V segment lost 9 bases and the J segment 8 bases; nucleotides outside the gene matches: 11. Germline lookup yields CDR1 SNHLY and CDR2 FYNNEI. CDR3 DNA: TGTGCCAGGCTCGAGAAGACTAGCGGGGGCTATGAGCAGTTCTTC. It codes for CARLEKTSGGYEQFF.

The chain uses TRBV10-3 and TRBJ2-1, with 9 bases lining up with TRBD1. Germline trimming cut 3 bases from V and 0 bases from J; bases unmatched to any gene: 9. Germline lookup yields CDR1 ENHRY and CDR2 SYGVKD. CDR3 length equals 18 residues. The CDR3 nucleotides are TGTGCCATCAGTGACGCCTTGGGACAGGGCGGCTCCTACAATGAGCAGTTCTTC. Translation: CAISDALGQGGSYNEQFF.

V is TRBV27 and J is TRBJ1-2, with 7 bases fitting TRBD1. The CDR3 totals 15 residues. V gave up 4 bases and J gave up 0 bases; unmatched junction bases: 5. Germline values: CDR1 MNHEY, CDR2 SMNVEV (reference sequence). CDR3 in DNA: TGTGCCAGCAGTTACCAGGGGGGGGCTAACTATGGCTACACCTTC. It yields the protein CASSYQGGANYGYTF.

V and J are TRBV7-2 and TRBJ1-4; the match to TRBD1 covers 7 bases. Germline V lookup: CDR1 SGHTA, CDR2 FQGNSA. CDR3 length: 15 amino acids. The V segment lost 4 bases and the J segment 8 bases; nucleotides outside the gene matches: 10. The CDR3 nucleotides are TGTGCCAGCAGCTGGGTCAGGGGGGGCCAGGAAAAACTGTTTTTT. It is translated as CASSWVRGGQEKLFF. The entire variable domain, with the rest obtained from reference TRBV7-2 and TRBJ1-4, is as follows: GAGVSQSPSNKVTEKGKDVELRCDPISGHTALYWYRQSLGQGLEFLIYFQGNSAPDKSGLPSDRFSAERTGGSVSTLTIQRTQQEDSAVYLCASSWVRGGQEKLFFGSGTQLSVL.

The chain couples TRBV7-2 to TRBJ2-7; TRBD2 agrees at 9 bases. V dropped 2 bases and J dropped 4; count of bases not matched to a gene: 12. CDR1 and CDR2 (germline): SGHTA, FQGNSA. CDR3 length equals 17 residues. The chain's CDR3 is CASSLLFIAGGLYEQYF. CDR3 DNA: TGTGCCAGCAGCTTATTGTTTATTGCGGGGGGGTTATACGAGCAGTACTTC. Complete variable domain (other parts from reference TRBV7-2 and TRBJ2-7): GAGVSQSPSNKVTEKGKDVELRCDPISGHTALYWYRQSLGQGLEFLIYFQGNSAPDKSGLPSDRFSAERTGGSVSTLTIQRTQQEDSAVYLCASSLLFIAGGLYEQYFGPGTRLTVT.

CDR3 DNA sequence: TGTGCCAGCAGCCCCCCAGCCTCCCGGAACATTCAGTACTTC. Translating it yields CASSPPASRNIQYF. This chain uses TRBV28 with TRBJ2-4; D remains ambiguous. The CDR3 is 14 residues long. Trimming took off 6 bases at V and 7 bases at J, with 16 bases between the two ends. Germline V gene sequence: CDR1 MDHEN, CDR2 SYDVKM.

V gene TRBV7-9 combines with J gene TRBJ2-3; weak D call: TRBD2 (6 bases). This CDR3 region has 18 residues. V lost 5 bases and J lost 4, with 25 bases in between. From germline, CDR1 is SEHNR and CDR2 FQNEAQ (reference sequence). The DNA for the CDR3 is TGTGCCAGCAGCAACCCCGGGTACGTGGGGGGAGGCGCAGATACGCAGTATTTT. The encoded protein is CASSNPGYVGGGADTQYF. Combining the CDR3 with reference TRBV7-9 and TRBJ2-3 gives the whole variable domain DTGVSQNPRHKITKRGQNVTFRCDPISEHNRLYWYRQTLGQGPEFLTYFQNEAQLEKSRLLSDRFSAERPKGSFSTLEIQRTEQGDSAMYLCASSNPGYVGGGADTQYFGPGTRLTVL.

The chain combines TRBV7-6 with TRBJ1-6; D is unresolved. V was cut by 5 bases and J by 8 bases, with 16 bases left in between. The CDR3 runs to 15 residues. The germline CDR1 and CDR2 sequences are SGHVS and FNYEAQ. CDR3 nucleotides: TGTGCCAGCAGCCGGGGTTCCCCCTGGGATTCACCCCTCCACTTT. Protein product: CASSRGSPWDSPLHF.